This TCR beta chain was sequenced for a study of radiation and T cells in renal cell carcinoma (dated by TCRdb to about 2020). At the level of the whole study: The samples were obtained from a clinical trial, where primary renal cell carcinomas were treated with 15 Gy stereotactic body radiation therapy and then removed by nephrectomy 4 weeks afterward. In total, about 50 samples underwent TCR beta sequencing: around 26 tumors plus 27 peripheral blood samples. Across all 55 or so samples, approximately 4,000,000 unique CDR3 nucleotide sequences, encoding 2 million to 3 million unique CDR3 amino acid sequences, were identified. What the authors observed across the whole study: No pretreatment tumor biopsies were available, so the baseline intratumoral presence of clonotypes could not be determined. In blood, the top tumor clonotypes increased between baseline and 2 weeks post-radiation and then shrank by 4 weeks, which suggests that tumor-resident clones expanded only transiently. Dynamics of the blood repertoire were not tracked past 4 weeks after treatment. Because the trial had a single-armed design, the trial could not examine how radiation dose or scheduling affected the TCR repertoire.

Trimming accounts for 3 bases at V and 1 base at J, while the number of junction bases matched to no gene is 7. From the cysteine through the phenylalanine, the CDR3 covers 16 amino acids. The kept DNA is CDR3 alone, 48 bases in frame from the first base. The germline V gene sets CDR1 to ENHRY and CDR2 to SYGVKD. The time point label here, explained by the study, means: blood 2 weeks post-SBRT. Taken with the paper, the label for treatment or condition translates to: 15 Gy SBRT to primary tumor, nephrectomy 4 weeks later. To follow tumor-enriched clonotypes, serial peripheral blood was collected from radiation-treated patients at baseline and at 2 weeks and 4 weeks after SBRT. Every patient had renal cell carcinoma of clear cell pathology. The QIAamp DNA Blood Mini Kit (Qiagen) was used to prepare genomic DNA for TCR sequencing. Samples were included in the analyses only if all quality control checks were passed.

Details on this clone: What this receptor recognizes is not known. Per-base quality was not reported, and no clone a single base away is much larger than it.

TCR beta libraries were generated from genomic DNA with the immunoSEQ kit, following the manufacturer's recommendations. Library preparation used a first multiplex PCR with proprietary primers, then a second PCR adding unique barcodes, with bead cleanups after each round. Each sample batch included a kit-provided positive control reaction and a negative control reaction. The final libraries were assessed on an Agilent 4200 TapeStation D1000 ScreenTape, pooled by volume, and quantified by qPCR. Sequencing was performed on an Illumina NextSeq500 with a MidOutput 150-cycle cartridge, and 156 Read1 and 15 Index1 cycles were run with kit custom primers. The pooled library was loaded at roughly 0.92 pM with a roughly 20% PhiX control spike-in. Under the source paper's analysis protocol: The vendor-processed data were analyzed in R, and a clonotype was defined as all T cells that share the same CDR3 nucleotide sequence. In the clone abundance analyses, frequencies in each sample were normalized to that sample's 10,000 most abundant clones. Public T cell clones, which averaged fewer than five per sample, were removed prior to analysis. A difference in abundance of at least 32-fold between compartments was used to define tumor-enriched and baseline blood-enriched clonotypes. A beta-binomial differential abundance model was used to identify clonotypes that were expanded or contracted between blood time points. Tumor-blood repertoire similarity was measured with the Baroni-Urbani and Buser coefficient, and groups were compared using two-tailed Wilcoxon tests in R. TCRdb's version of the immuneACCESS table is confined to in-frame rearrangements and falls short of the full clone set. An unresolved V gene accounts for under half of the shortfall where checked; the remainder is of unknown origin. V, J and clone size reflect that table, while D and trimming were determined from the DNA. This sample is represented by 100,000 to 150,000 clones; around 85% of them were singletons. The biggest ten clones account for roughly 6% of the sample.

Material: blood, obtained from a patient whose treatment included radiotherapy and nephrectomy. The rearrangement joined TRBV10-3 to TRBJ2-7; the central 9 bases match TRBD1. This TCR was recovered from a man aged 50 or older with renal cell carcinoma. CDR3 sequence: CAISDTPGQGSYEQYF. The nucleotides read TGTGCCATCAGTGACACCCCGGGACAGGGATCCTACGAGCAGTACTTC.